This T cell receptor (beta chain) was identified during a study of T cells in Graves' hyperthyroidism and ophthalmopathy. General observations from the study: Model-based prediction identified ophthalmopathy a median around 6.7 months prior to its onset.

Thyroid ultrasound and orbital computed tomography, with clinical symptoms and serum thyroxine and TRAb, informed diagnoses. RNA transcripts were the template for amplifying TCR beta CDR3 regions. An initial round of RT-PCR targeting the TCR CDR3 relied on the HTBI primer set. One entry per CDR3 protein, called by TCRdb with MiXCR from the multiplex PCR reads. The sample lists over 700,000 distinct CDR3 sequences; under 45% were seen once. As regards this clonotype: The antigen is not known.

The ends lost 7 bases at V and 3 bases at J; junction bases unmatched: 18. The CDR3 sequence is 19 residues long. Germline CDR1 and CDR2: SGHAT and FQNNGV. V and J are TRBV11-2 and TRBJ2-5; 12 nucleotides agree with TRBD2. The sequenced sample was blood. This clonotype originated in a woman in her 40s with Graves' hyperthyroidism. DNA for the CDR3: TGTGCCAGCAACCTCCTCGATCTAGCGGGGGGGGGACGGAAAGAGACCCAGTACTTC. This codes for CASNLLDLAGGGRKETQYF.